The sample holds a few counts of the clone carrying this TCR beta chain. These data are taken from a study of blood T cell repertoires in COVID-19. The method was immunoSEQ multiplex PCR; TCRdb's version includes in-frame clones alone and lacks a portion of them. The repertoire holds roughly 71,000 clones, about four fifths seen once, with over 15% in the top ten. The CDR3 is 14 amino acids. J was trimmed by 7 bases and V by 4 bases; bases with no gene match: 8. CDR1 is SGHDT and CDR2 is YYEEEE in the germline V gene. This clonotype originated in a man in his 70s who had recovered from COVID-19. This rearrangement joins TRBV5-6 to TRBJ2-7; 10 nucleotides line up with TRBD1. Sequenced input: peripheral blood. CDR3 residues: CASSPGTGVREQYF. DNA for the CDR3: TGTGCCAGCAGCCCCGGGACAGGGGTCCGTGAGCAGTACTTC.